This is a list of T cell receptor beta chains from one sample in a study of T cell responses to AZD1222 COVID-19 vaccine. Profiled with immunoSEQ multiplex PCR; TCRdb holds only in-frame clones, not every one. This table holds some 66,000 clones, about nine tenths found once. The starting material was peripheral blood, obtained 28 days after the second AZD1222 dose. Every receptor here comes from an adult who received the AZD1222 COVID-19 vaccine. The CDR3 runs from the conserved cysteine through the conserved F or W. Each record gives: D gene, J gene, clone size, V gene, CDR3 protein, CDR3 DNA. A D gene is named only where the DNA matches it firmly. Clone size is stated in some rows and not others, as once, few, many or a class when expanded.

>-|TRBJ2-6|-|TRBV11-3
CASSLGLRSGANVLTF
TGTGCCAGCAGCTTAGGACTCCGCTCTGGGGCCAACGTCCTGACTTTC
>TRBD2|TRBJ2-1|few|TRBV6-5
CASHTSGRYNEQFF
TGTGCCAGCCATACTAGCGGGAGATACAATGAGCAGTTCTTC
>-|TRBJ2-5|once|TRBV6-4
CASSKKGQTRPKETQYF
TGTGCCAGCAGTAAGAAGGGACAAACAAGACCTAAAGAGACCCAGTACTTC
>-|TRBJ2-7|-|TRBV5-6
CASSRDVTYEQYF
TGTGCCAGCAGCAGGGACGTAACCTACGAGCAGTACTTC
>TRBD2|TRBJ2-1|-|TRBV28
CASSSLLAGGSYNEQFF
TGTGCCAGCAGTTCCCTCTTGGCGGGAGGCTCCTACAATGAGCAGTTCTTC
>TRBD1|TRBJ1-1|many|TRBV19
CASRIPGQGQKAFF
TGTGCCAGTAGGATACCAGGACAGGGCCAAAAAGCTTTCTTT
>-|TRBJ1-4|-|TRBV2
CASSENDGEKLFF
TGTGCCAGCAGTGAAAACGATGGGGAAAAACTGTTTTTT
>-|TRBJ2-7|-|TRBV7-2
CASNWGAPSYEQYF
TGTGCCAGCAACTGGGGGGCCCCGTCCTACGAGCAGTACTTC
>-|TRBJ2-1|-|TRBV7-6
CASSLDTRSYNEQFF
TGTGCCAGCAGCTTAGACACCCGCTCCTACAATGAGCAGTTCTTC
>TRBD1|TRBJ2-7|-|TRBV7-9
CASSLAGTGGNNRHYEQYF
TGTGCCAGCAGCTTAGCAGGGACAGGGGGAAACAACAGACACTACGAGCAGTACTTC
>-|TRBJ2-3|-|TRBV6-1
CASSESGRRGTDTQYF
TGTGCCAGCAGTGAATCAGGGAGACGAGGCACAGATACGCAGTATTTT
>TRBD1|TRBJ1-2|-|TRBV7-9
CASSSPRGLRGYTF
TGTGCCAGCAGCTCCCCCAGGGGGCTGCGTGGCTACACCTTC
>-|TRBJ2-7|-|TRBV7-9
CASSLDLGMYEQYF
TGTGCCAGCAGCTTAGATTTGGGAATGTACGAGCAGTACTTC
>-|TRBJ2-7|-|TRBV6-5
CASVPRALSYEQYF
TGTGCCAGTGTTCCGCGGGCCCTCTCGTACGAGCAGTACTTC
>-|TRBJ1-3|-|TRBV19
CASSDRGLTIGNTIYF
TGTGCCAGTAGCGACAGAGGATTAACTATTGGAAACACCATATATTTT